The 20 T cell receptor beta chains presented below share a single source sample, sequenced in a study of blood T cells in healthy people across ages. The second PCR ran about 6 to 12 cycles with a sample-barcoded 5' primer and J-beta primers. MiXCR, run by TCRdb on the 5' RACE reads, gives a single entry per CDR3 protein. The table has around 820,000 distinct CDR3 sequences, around 25% seen once. These records were also assigned to another study, of T cells of mothers and their children.

Material: blood. These receptors were collected from a boy between 10 and 17 years old in good health.

This clonotype has a single count. The chain combines TRBV29-1 with TRBJ2-5; D not certain. Trimming left V 5 bases short and J 4 bases short, with 17 bases between. This CDR3 is built from 14 residues. Germline CDR1 is SQVTM and CDR2 is ANQGSEA. The CDR3 protein is CSVLPRTAPETQYF. CDR3 nucleotide sequence: TGCAGCGTTCTCCCGAGGACCGCCCCAGAGACCCAGTACTTC.

The table lists this clonotype with a few counts. The rearrangement links TRBV28 to TRBJ2-1; weak D call: TRBD1 (5 bases). The germline gives CDR1 MDHEN, CDR2 SYDVKM. V was clipped by 6 bases and J by 4 bases, with 16 bases between them. The length of the CDR3 is 15 residues. CDR3 bases: TGTGCCAGCAGCGCTACAGGTGGCCCTTACAATGAGCAGTTCTTC. This translates into CASSATGGPYNEQFF.

The chain recombines TRBV3-1 with TRBJ2-1; 8 nucleotides match TRBD2. The assigned J gene may be wrong: the sequence end matches TRBJ2-7 better. The germline V gene has CDR1 LGHDT and CDR2 YNNKEL (reference sequence). The CDR3 runs to 15 residues. For the CDR3, the DNA is TGTGCCAGCAGCCAAGACCCGGGACTAGGGCGCGAGCAGTACTTC. Its protein product is CASSQDPGLGREQYF.

The V gene is TRBV29-1, the J gene TRBJ1-1; D is uncertain. Trimming removed 5 bases from V and 6 bases from J, with 10 bases in between. The CDR3 runs 11 residues. Germline CDR1 is SQVTM and CDR2 is ANQGSEA. The CDR3 protein is CSVLLGAEAFF. In DNA, the CDR3 is TGCAGCGTTTTGCTGGGCGCTGAAGCTTTCTTT.

This clonotype was seen a few times. This chain joins TRBV11-2 and TRBJ1-3; D gene ambiguous. CDR1 SGHAT and CDR2 FQNNGV come from the germline V gene. The CDR3 extends over 17 amino acids. Trimming removed 5 bases from V and 1 base from J, with 18 bases in between. For the CDR3, the DNA is TGTGCCAGCAGCCCTAGAGCGGGTCCGGAGTCTGGAAACACCATATATTTT. Protein product: CASSPRAGPESGNTIYF. Full variable domain (missing parts from reference TRBV11-2 and TRBJ1-3): EAGVAQSPRYKIIEKRQSVAFWCNPISGHATLYWYQQILGQGPKLLIQFQNNGVVDDSQLPKDRFSAERLKGVDSTLKIQPAKLEDSAVYLCASSPRAGPESGNTIYFGEGSWLTVV.

This clonotype was seen a handful of times. The rearrangement links TRBV29-1 to TRBJ2-5, with D perhaps given as TRBD1 or TRBD2 (6 bases each). The J call may be wrong; the DNA end is better matched by TRBJ2-7. There are 13 residues in the CDR3. Germline CDR1 and CDR2: SQVTM and ANQGSEA. CDR3 sequence: CSVEQGRPYEQYF. In DNA form, the CDR3 reads TGCAGCGTTGAACAGGGGAGGCCCTACGAGCAGTACTTC.

J is TRBJ2-7 and V is TRBV7-9; D not certain. Germline assignment: CDR1 SEHNR and CDR2 FQNEAQ (reference sequence). Trimming took off 5 bases at V and 5 bases at J, with 7 bases between the two ends. This CDR3 contains 11 residues. The CDR3 bases are TGTGCCAGCAGCGGTAGGAACGAGCAGTACTTC. This sequence encodes CASSGRNEQYF.

The sample holds a few counts of this clonotype. The chain links TRBV9 to TRBJ2-5, with D uncertain. The end of the DNA is better explained by TRBJ2-7, so the J call may be wrong. This CDR3 comprises 13 residues. The V gene's germline CDR1 is SGDLS and CDR2 YYNGEE. DNA for the CDR3: TGTGCCAGCAGCGTAGAGTCCTTTGGCGAGCAGTACTTC. This encodes CASSVESFGEQYF.

This chain uses TRBV6-6 with TRBJ2-2; the match to TRBD1 covers 7 bases. Germline CDR1 MNHNY, CDR2 SVGAGI (reference sequence). This CDR3 is 15 amino acids long. V was clipped by 7 bases and J by 5 bases; unmatched bases: 10. The CDR3 spells CASTKTQGTTGELFF. The DNA of the CDR3 is TGTGCCAGCACCAAAACACAGGGGACAACCGGGGAGCTGTTTTTT.

This rearrangement joins TRBV29-1 to TRBJ2-5, with TRBD2 as a possible D gene (6 bases). Trimming stripped 6 bases from V and 11 bases from J, with 13 bases between. There are 10 residues in the CDR3. Germline CDR1 and CDR2: SQVTM and ANQGSEA. CDR3 amino acids: CSVDQEGQYF. The DNA for the CDR3 is TGCAGCGTAGATCAGGAGGGGCAGTACTTC.

The J gene is TRBJ2-7, the V gene TRBV3-1, with 11 bases identical to TRBD2. The CDR3 runs 15 residues. CDR1 is LGHDT, CDR2 YNNKEL, per germline (reference sequence). V shed 3 bases and J 3 bases; nucleotides not matched to a gene: 4. CDR3 nucleotides: TGTGCCAGCAGCCACCCGACTAGCGGGAACTACGAGCAGTACTTC. It encodes CASSHPTSGNYEQYF.

J is TRBJ1-2 and V is TRBV29-1; D unclear. The CDR3 contains 16 residues. Per the germline V gene, CDR1 is SQVTM and CDR2 is ANQGSEA. Trimming removed 6 bases from V and 3 bases from J, with 23 bases in between. CDR3 region: CSVPKAATNPDYGYTF. The DNA for the CDR3 is TGCAGCGTGCCGAAGGCGGCTACCAACCCAGACTATGGCTACACCTTC.

This clonotype was seen a handful of times. The chain links TRBV25-1 to TRBJ2-3; TRBD2 might be the D (5 bases). Germline assignment: CDR1 MGHDK and CDR2 SYGVNS. With 6 bases removed from V and 3 bases from J, the gap between germline ends came to 10 bases. The CDR3 is 13 amino acids. CDR3 amino acids: CASRPSGTDTQYF. The CDR3 nucleotides are TGTGCCAGCAGGCCATCGGGGACAGATACGCAGTATTTT.

The chain carries TRBV28 and TRBJ2-1; 8 bases align to TRBD2. The ends lost 1 base at V and 7 bases at J; junction bases unmatched: 9. The CDR3 runs to 16 residues. Per the germline V gene, CDR1 is MDHEN and CDR2 is SYDVKM. The CDR3 is CASSLFSGSFGNEQFF. The CDR3 coding sequence is TGTGCCAGCAGTTTATTCAGCGGGAGTTTTGGAAATGAGCAGTTCTTC.

In its sample, this clonotype was seen many times. Here the CDR3 reads CASSQDPGLAYEQYF. The CDR3 region has the DNA TGTGCCAGCAGCCAAGATCCAGGACTAGCCTACGAGCAGTACTTC. V is TRBV4-2 and J is TRBJ2-7, with 7 bases that match TRBD2. J lost 2 bases, V lost 0 bases, and 4 bases had no gene match. The CDR3 is 15 amino acids. CDR1 and CDR2 from the germline V gene are LGHNA and YNFKEQ.

A few counts support this clonotype. The chain carries TRBV2 and TRBJ1-2; 9 nucleotides match TRBD1. Germline-derived CDR1 and CDR2 are SNHLY and FYNNEI. The J segment lost 1 base and the V segment lost 6 bases, leaving 3 bases of the junction unmatched. The CDR3 is 14 residues long. The CDR3 spells CASRGQGDNYGYTF. The CDR3 region has the DNA TGTGCCAGCAGGGGACAGGGCGATAACTATGGCTACACCTTC. Complete variable domain (other parts from reference TRBV2 and TRBJ1-2): EPEVTQTPSHQVTQMGQEVILRCVPISNHLYFYWYRQILGQKVEFLVSFYNNEISEKSEIFDDQFSVERPDGSNFTLKIRSTKLEDSAMYFCASRGQGDNYGYTFGSGTRLTVV.

The chain has TRBV29-1 and TRBJ2-5; D gene uncertain. Looked up from germline, CDR1 is SQVTM and CDR2 is ANQGSEA. The CDR3 totals 12 residues. V dropped 7 bases and J dropped 0 bases, with 9 bases sitting between them. The CDR3 bases are TGCAGCGCCGTCGACTACCAAGAGACCCAGTACTTC. Translating gives CSAVDYQETQYF.

This clonotype has just a few counts. The chain combines TRBV7-3 with TRBJ2-5; 8 nucleotides align to TRBD2. The J call may be in error: the DNA end matches TRBJ2-1 better. Germline assignment: CDR1 SGHTA and CDR2 FQGTGA. The CDR3 contains 15 residues. CDR3 sequence: CASSFSGAGYNEQFF. The CDR3 DNA reads as TGTGCCAGCAGCTTTAGCGGGGCCGGCTACAATGAGCAGTTCTTC.

This rearrangement joins TRBV29-1 to TRBJ2-3, with 7 nucleotides matching TRBD2. Trimming cost V 3 bases and J 4 bases; bases outside gene matches: 7. The length of the CDR3 is 14 residues. CDR1 is SQVTM and CDR2 is ANQGSEA in the germline V gene. The CDR3 protein is CSVDPERGADTQYF. The CDR3, as DNA: TGCAGCGTTGATCCCGAGCGGGGTGCAGATACGCAGTATTTT.

This clonotype was recorded at least ten times. J is TRBJ2-1 and V is TRBV7-9, with 12 bases lining up with TRBD2. Germline loops: CDR1 SEHNR, CDR2 FQNEAQ (reference sequence). The V gene end was trimmed by 10 bases and the J gene end by 2 bases; junction bases not matched to a gene: 3. The CDR3 has 14 amino acids. The CDR3 loop reads CATRLAGAYNEQFF. In nucleotides, the CDR3 is TGTGCCACTAGACTAGCGGGGGCCTACAATGAGCAGTTCTTC.